The next 13 T cell receptor beta chains were all read from a single sample in a study of cytomegalovirus exposure and HLA in healthy donors. Clones were sequenced by immunoSEQ multiplex PCR, and TCRdb holds only the in-frame ones, with some missing. In the table there are 250,000 or so clones, 85% to 90% of which are singletons. Sequencing was carried out using PBMCs. The receptor set was obtained from a young woman in good health and CMV-seronegative.

The rearrangement links TRBV6-6 to TRBJ2-3; 9 nucleotides match TRBD2. The ends lost 0 bases at V and 4 bases at J; junction bases unmatched: 2. The germline CDR1 and CDR2 sequences are MNHNY and SVGAGI (reference sequence). The CDR3 is made up of 15 amino acids. The CDR3 here is CASSYSRGGADTQYF. The CDR3 DNA reads TGTGCCAGCAGTTACTCGCGGGGGGGCGCAGATACGCAGTATTTT.

The chain links TRBV6-6 to TRBJ2-3; 7 bases align to TRBD1. V lost 2 bases to trimming and J lost 5 bases; unmatched junction nucleotides: 7. There are 15 residues in the CDR3. Germline lookup yields CDR1 MNHNY and CDR2 SVGAGI (reference sequence). The CDR3 DNA is TGTGCCAGCAGTTACGTTGTAGGGGGCGGAGATACGCAGTATTTT. Encoded protein: CASSYVVGGGDTQYF.

The chain uses TRBV4-1 and TRBJ1-1, with no clear D. Germline loops: CDR1 MGHRA, CDR2 YSYEKL. The CDR3 has 15 amino acids. V was clipped by 3 bases and J by 5 bases, with 16 bases between them. CDR3 coding DNA: TGCGCCAGCAGCCAGATCCGGGGTCTCCGTACTGAAGCTTTCTTT. It is translated as CASSQIRGLRTEAFF.

V usage is TRBV9 and J usage is TRBJ2-3, with D maybe TRBD1 (5 bases). Between the trimmed V and J ends, which lost 10 bases and 2 bases, there was a span of 17 bases. The CDR3 loop spans 14 amino acids. The germline V gene encodes CDR1 SGDLS and CDR2 YYNGEE. The CDR3 here is CARPGATLTDTQYF. The CDR3 nucleotides are TGTGCCCGACCTGGGGCGACGCTCACAGATACGCAGTATTTT. The whole variable domain, remainder taken from reference TRBV9 and TRBJ2-3, is DSGVTQTPKHLITATGQRVTLRCSPRSGDLSVYWYQQSLDQGLQFLIQYYNGEERAKGNILERFSAQQFPDLHSELNLSSLELGDSALYFCARPGATLTDTQYFGPGTRLTVL.

A single count supports this clone. The chain carries TRBV28 and TRBJ1-1; 7 nucleotides match TRBD1. Per the germline V gene, CDR1 is MDHEN and CDR2 is SYDVKM. With 4 bases clipped from V and 11 bases from J, the junction kept 10 bases outside the gene matches. This CDR3 comprises 13 residues. CDR3 sequence: CASSYFRGLGAFF. CDR3 in DNA: TGTGCCAGCAGTTATTTCAGGGGGTTGGGGGCTTTCTTT. Filled out from reference TRBV28 and TRBJ1-1, the complete variable domain reads DVKVTQSSRYLVKRTGEKVFLECVQDMDHENMFWYRQDPGLGLRLIYFSYDVKMKEKGDIPEGYSVSREKKERFSLILESASTNQTSMYLCASSYFRGLGAFFGQGTRLTVV.

The chain joins TRBV7-2 to TRBJ2-2, with 7 bases fitting TRBD2. V dropped 1 base and J dropped 5; count of bases not matched to a gene: 7. Per the germline V gene, CDR1 is SGHTA and CDR2 is FQGNSA. CDR3 length equals 16 residues. CDR3 in amino acids: CASSLEGRGATGELFF. The CDR3 DNA is TGTGCCAGCAGCTTAGAGGGGAGGGGTGCAACCGGGGAGCTGTTTTTT.

This clone has more than one count but fewer than ten. CDR3 nucleotide sequence: TGCGCCAGCAGCCTTGAGATTATGTCCTACGAGCAGTACTTC. It is translated as CASSLEIMSYEQYF. This chain uses TRBV4-1 with TRBJ2-7; D is undetermined. V lost 4 bases and J 1 base, leaving 11 bases between the germline ends. Germline V gene lookup returns CDR1 MGHRA and CDR2 YSYEKL. The CDR3 spans 14 residues.

The genes are TRBV13 and TRBJ1-1; 8 positions match TRBD1. Trimming cost V 6 bases and J 2 bases; bases outside gene matches: 5. The CDR3 runs 14 residues. Looked up from germline, CDR1 is PRHDT and CDR2 is FYEKMQ (reference sequence). Here the CDR3 DNA reads TGTGCCAGCAGGTCCCAGGGGGCAAACACTGAAGCTTTCTTT. It codes for CASRSQGANTEAFF.

J is TRBJ2-3 and V is TRBV2; 11 positions agree with TRBD2. V dropped 3 bases and J dropped 8; count of bases not matched to a gene: 7. The CDR3 consists of 15 residues. Per germline, CDR1 SNHLY and CDR2 FYNNEI. The CDR3 DNA reads TGTGCCAGCAGTGAGGCGACTAGCGGGGAGGGTACGCAGTATTTT. Translated: CASSEATSGEGTQYF.

The V call is TRBV6-1, the J call TRBJ2-1; 7 bases line up with TRBD1. V lost 7 bases to trimming and J lost 13 bases; unmatched junction nucleotides: 10. The CDR3 extends over 12 amino acids. Germline CDR1 is MNHNS and CDR2 is SASEGT. The CDR3 reads CASTERRDSQFF. The CDR3 coding sequence is TGTGCCAGCACCGAACGTCGGGACAGCCAGTTCTTC.

This clone appeared a few times. The chain employs TRBV30 and TRBJ1-5, with 7 positions matching TRBD1. V shed 7 bases, J shed 4 bases, and the junction held 7 bases outside the gene matches. CDR3 size: 13 residues. CDR1 is GTSNPN and CDR2 is SVGIG in the germline V gene (reference sequence). CDR3 amino acids: CASATGPNQPQHF. The CDR3 DNA sequence: TGTGCCTCTGCGACAGGGCCAAATCAGCCCCAGCATTTT.

V gene TRBV6-4 combines with J gene TRBJ2-3; TRBD2 matches at 11 bases. Germline trimming cut 3 bases from V and 2 bases from J; bases unmatched to any gene: 10. The germline V gene encodes CDR1 MRHNA and CDR2 SNTAGT. The CDR3 has 18 amino acids. The CDR3 DNA reads as TGTGCCAGCAGTGAGGCTAGCGGGGGGACTACATTCACAGATACGCAGTATTTT. This gives the protein CASSEASGGTTFTDTQYF.

This chain joins TRBV6-5 and TRBJ2-1; D may be TRBD1 (6 bases). The CDR3 totals 12 residues. Germline V gives CDR1 MNHEY, CDR2 SVGAGI. V was pared by 4 bases and J by 9 bases, with 10 bases between. CDR3 sequence reads: CASSLTGGEQFF. The CDR3 nucleotides are TGTGCCAGCAGTTTGACAGGCGGTGAGCAGTTCTTC.